The clone carrying this TCR beta chain was seen only a few times. The CDR3 totals 16 residues. V lost 5 bases, J lost 0 bases, and 7 bases stayed unmatched. The sample is drawn from a study of patients and donors after allogeneic stem cell transplantation. TCRdb ran MiXCR on the RT-PCR reads and lists one entry per CDR3 protein. The sample records some 60,000 distinct CDR3 sequences, less than 15% being singletons. The sequenced material came from blood, either unsorted or a sorted T cell fraction (not recorded which). The receptor comes from a human donor who was either an allogeneic HSCT recipient or a stem cell or donor lymphocyte infusion donor (not recorded which). It is not recorded whose cells these are; they may come from a transplant donor. This chain uses TRBV12-3 or TRBV12-4 with TRBJ2-7, with 10 nucleotides matching TRBD2. CDR3 protein: CASSPWTSGSSYEQYF. CDR3 coding DNA: TGTGCCAGCAGTCCCTGGACTAGCGGCAGCTCCTACGAGCAGTACTTC.